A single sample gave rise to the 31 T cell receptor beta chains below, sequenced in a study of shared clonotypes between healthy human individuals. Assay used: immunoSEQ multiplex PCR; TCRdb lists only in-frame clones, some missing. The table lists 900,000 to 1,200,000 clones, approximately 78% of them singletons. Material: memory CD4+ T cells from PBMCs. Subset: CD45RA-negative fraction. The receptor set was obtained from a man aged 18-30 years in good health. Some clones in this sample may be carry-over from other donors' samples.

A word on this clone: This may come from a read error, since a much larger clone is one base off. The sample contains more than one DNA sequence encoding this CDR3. CDR3 nucleotide sequence: TGCAGTGCTGTCTACAATGAGCAGTTCTTC. Its protein is CSAVYNEQFF. This chain connects TRBV20-1 to TRBJ2-1; no clear D gene. This CDR3 is built from 10 residues. The V end was cut by 5 bases, the J end by 3 bases, with 2 bases between. Germline assignment: CDR1 DFQATT and CDR2 SNEGSKA (reference sequence).

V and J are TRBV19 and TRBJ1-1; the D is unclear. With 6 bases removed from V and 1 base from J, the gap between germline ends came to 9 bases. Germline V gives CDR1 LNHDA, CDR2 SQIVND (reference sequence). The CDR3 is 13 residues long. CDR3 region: CASRVRGNTEAFF. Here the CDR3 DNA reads TGTGCCAGTAGGGTCAGAGGGAACACTGAAGCTTTCTTT.

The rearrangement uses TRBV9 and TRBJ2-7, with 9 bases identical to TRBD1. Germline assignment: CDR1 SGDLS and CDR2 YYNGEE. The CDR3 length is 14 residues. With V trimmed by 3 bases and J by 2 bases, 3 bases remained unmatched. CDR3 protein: CASSATGGAYEQYF. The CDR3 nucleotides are TGTGCCAGCAGCGCGACAGGGGGAGCCTACGAGCAGTACTTC.

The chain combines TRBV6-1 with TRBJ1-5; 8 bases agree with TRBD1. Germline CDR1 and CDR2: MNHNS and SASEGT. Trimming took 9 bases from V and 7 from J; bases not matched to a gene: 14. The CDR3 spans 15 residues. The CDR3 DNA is TGTGCCAGTCTGACCCAAGGACAGGGCCAACAGCCCCAGCATTTT. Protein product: CASLTQGQGQQPQHF.

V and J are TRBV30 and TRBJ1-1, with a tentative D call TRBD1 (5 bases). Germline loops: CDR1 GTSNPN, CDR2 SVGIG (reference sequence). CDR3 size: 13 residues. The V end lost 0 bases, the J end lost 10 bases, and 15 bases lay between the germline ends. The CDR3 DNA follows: TGTGCCTGGAGTGTATTTCAGGGAAGGGGAGCTTTCTTT. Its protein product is CAWSVFQGRGAFF.

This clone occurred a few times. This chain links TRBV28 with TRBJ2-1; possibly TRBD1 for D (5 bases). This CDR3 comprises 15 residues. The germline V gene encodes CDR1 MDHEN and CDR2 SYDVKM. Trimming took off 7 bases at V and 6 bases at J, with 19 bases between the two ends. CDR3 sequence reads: CASNIPGRDVNEQFF. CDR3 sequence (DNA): TGTGCCAGCAATATCCCTGGCAGGGATGTCAATGAGCAGTTCTTC. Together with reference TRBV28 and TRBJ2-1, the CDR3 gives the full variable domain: DVKVTQSSRYLVKRTGEKVFLECVQDMDHENMFWYRQDPGLGLRLIYFSYDVKMKEKGDIPEGYSVSREKKERFSLILESASTNQTSMYLCASNIPGRDVNEQFFGPGTRLTVL.

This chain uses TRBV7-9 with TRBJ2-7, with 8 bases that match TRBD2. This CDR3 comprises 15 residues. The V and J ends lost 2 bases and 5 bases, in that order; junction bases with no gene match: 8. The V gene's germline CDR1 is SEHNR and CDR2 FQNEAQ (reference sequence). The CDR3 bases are TGTGCCAGCAGCTTATGGAGCGGGAGTAACGACGAGCAGTACTTC. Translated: CASSLWSGSNDEQYF.

CDR3 DNA: TGTGCCAGCAGTTTTACAGGGAGCTCCTACAATGAGCAGTTCTTC. Its translation: CASSFTGSSYNEQFF. V is TRBV27 and J is TRBJ2-1; D is perhaps TRBD1 (6 bases). CDR3 length: 15 amino acids. The ends were cut back, 3 bases at V and 0 bases at J, with 9 bases in the middle. Germline V CDR1 and CDR2: MNHEY, SMNVEV (reference sequence).

The CDR3 DNA sequence: TGTGCCAGCAGTGATAGGGCGGTGCTGCGATACGAGCAGTACTTC. It codes for CASSDRAVLRYEQYF. The chain recombines TRBV27 with TRBJ2-7; no reliable D call. The CDR3 runs 15 residues. The germline V gene has CDR1 MNHEY and CDR2 SMNVEV (reference sequence). V lost 5 bases to trimming and J lost 4 bases, with 18 bases between them.

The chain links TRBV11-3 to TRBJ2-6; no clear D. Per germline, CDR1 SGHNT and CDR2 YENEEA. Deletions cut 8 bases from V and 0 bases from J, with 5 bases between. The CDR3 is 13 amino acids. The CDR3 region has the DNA TGTGCCAGCCAGCCCTCTGGGGCCAACGTCCTGACTTTC. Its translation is CASQPSGANVLTF.

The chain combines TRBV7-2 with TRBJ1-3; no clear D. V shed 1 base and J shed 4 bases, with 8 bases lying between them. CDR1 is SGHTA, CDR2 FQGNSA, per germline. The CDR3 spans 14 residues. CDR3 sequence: CASSLVAVGNTIYF. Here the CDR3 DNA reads TGTGCCAGCAGCTTAGTTGCTGTGGGAAACACCATATATTTT.

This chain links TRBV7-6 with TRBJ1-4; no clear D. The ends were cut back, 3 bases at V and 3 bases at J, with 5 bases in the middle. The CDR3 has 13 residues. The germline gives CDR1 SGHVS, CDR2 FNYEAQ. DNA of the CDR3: TGTGCCAGCAGCTTGGACGCTAATGAAAAACTGTTTTTT. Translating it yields CASSLDANEKLFF.

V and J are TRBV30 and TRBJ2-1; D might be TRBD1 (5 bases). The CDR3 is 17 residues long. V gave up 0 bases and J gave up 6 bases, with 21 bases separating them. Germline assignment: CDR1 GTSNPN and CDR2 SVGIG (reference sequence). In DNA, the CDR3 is TGTGCCTGGAGTGTAACGTGGGTCGGCAGGGTAGGCAATGAGCAGTTCTTC. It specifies CAWSVTWVGRVGNEQFF.

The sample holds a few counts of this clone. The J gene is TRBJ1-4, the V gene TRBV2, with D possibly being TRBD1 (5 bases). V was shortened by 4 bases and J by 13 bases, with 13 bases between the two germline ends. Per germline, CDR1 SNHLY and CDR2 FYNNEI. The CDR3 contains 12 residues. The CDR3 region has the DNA TGTGCCAGCAGTGGGTGGGACCCGGGACTGTTTTTT. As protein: CASSGWDPGLFF.

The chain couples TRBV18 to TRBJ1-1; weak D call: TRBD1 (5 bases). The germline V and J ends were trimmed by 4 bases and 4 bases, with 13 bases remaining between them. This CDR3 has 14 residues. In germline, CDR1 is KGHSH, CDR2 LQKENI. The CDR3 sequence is CASSLGQRSTEAFF. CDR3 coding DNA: TGTGCCAGCTCACTCGGACAAAGGAGCACTGAAGCTTTCTTT. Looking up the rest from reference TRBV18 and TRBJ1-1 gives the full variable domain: NAGVMQNPRHLVRRRGQEARLRCSPMKGHSHVYWYRQLPEEGLKFMVYLQKENIIDESGMPKERFSAEFPKEGPSILRIQQVVRGDSAAYFCASSLGQRSTEAFFGQGTRLTVV.

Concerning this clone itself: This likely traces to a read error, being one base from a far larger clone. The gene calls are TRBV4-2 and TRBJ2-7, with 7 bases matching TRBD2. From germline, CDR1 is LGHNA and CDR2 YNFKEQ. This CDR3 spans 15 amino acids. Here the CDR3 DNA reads TGTGCCGGCAGCCAAGGACGGGAGGACCCCTACGAGCAGTACTTC. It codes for CAGSQGREDPYEQYF.

CDR3 sequence (DNA): TGTGCCTGGAAGGCTTCGGGCTCGGGAAACACCATATATTTT. Its protein product is CAWKASGSGNTIYF. The chain is built from TRBV30 and TRBJ1-3; no definite D call. The V end lost 4 bases, the J end lost 4 bases, and 14 bases lay between the germline ends. Germline values: CDR1 GTSNPN, CDR2 SVGIG (reference sequence). The CDR3 contains 14 residues.

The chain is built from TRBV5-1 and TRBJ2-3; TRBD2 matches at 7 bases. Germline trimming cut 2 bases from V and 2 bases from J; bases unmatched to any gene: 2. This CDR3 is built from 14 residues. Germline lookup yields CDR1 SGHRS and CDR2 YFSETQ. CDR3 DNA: TGCGCCAGCAGCTTCGGACTAGACACAGATACGCAGTATTTT. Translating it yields CASSFGLDTDTQYF.

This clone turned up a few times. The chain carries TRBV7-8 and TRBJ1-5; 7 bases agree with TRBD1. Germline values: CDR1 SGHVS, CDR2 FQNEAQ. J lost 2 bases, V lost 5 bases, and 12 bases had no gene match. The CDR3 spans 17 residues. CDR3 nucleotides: TGTGCCAGCAGCCCCATCCGTAGGGGGCGCGGCAATCAGCCCCAGCATTTT. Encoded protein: CASSPIRRGRGNQPQHF.

The CDR3 region is CASSPGPGRRLNTEAFF. The CDR3 coding sequence is TGTGCCAGCAGCCCGGGACCGGGACGCCGACTAAACACTGAAGCTTTCTTT. The gene calls are TRBV7-9 and TRBJ1-1, with TRBD1 as a possible D gene (5 bases). This CDR3 is 17 amino acids long. The V end was cut by 5 bases, the J end by 2 bases, with 21 bases between. The germline V gene encodes CDR1 SEHNR and CDR2 FQNEAQ (reference sequence).

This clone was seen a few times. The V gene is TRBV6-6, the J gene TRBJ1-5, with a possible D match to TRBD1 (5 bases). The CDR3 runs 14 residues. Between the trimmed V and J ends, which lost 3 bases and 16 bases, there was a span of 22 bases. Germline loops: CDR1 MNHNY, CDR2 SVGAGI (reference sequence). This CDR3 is CASSYGQGVFIEHF. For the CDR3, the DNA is TGTGCCAGCAGTTATGGGCAGGGCGTCTTTATTGAACATTTT.

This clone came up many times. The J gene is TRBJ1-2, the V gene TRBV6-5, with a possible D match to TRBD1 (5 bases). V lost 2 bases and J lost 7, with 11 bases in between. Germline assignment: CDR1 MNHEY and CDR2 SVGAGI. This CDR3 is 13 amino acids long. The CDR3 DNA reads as TGTGCCAGCAGTTACGAAAGGGGCGGTGGCTACACCTTC. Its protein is CASSYERGGGYTF.

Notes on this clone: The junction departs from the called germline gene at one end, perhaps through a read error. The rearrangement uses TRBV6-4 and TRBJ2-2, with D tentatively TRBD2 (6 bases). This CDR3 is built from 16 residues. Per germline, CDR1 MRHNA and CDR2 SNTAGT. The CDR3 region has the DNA TGTGCCAGCAGTTACTCGGTCGGAGGGGTCACCGGGGAGCTGTTTTTT. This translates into CASSYSVGGVTGELFF.

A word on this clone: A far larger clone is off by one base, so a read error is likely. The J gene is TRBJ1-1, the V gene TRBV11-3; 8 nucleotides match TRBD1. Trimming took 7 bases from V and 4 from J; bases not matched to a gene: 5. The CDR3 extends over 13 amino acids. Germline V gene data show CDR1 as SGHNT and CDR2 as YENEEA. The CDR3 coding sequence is TGTGCCAGCAACCTCGGACAGGGCACTGAAGCTTTCTTT. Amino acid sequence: CASNLGQGTEAFF.

CDR3 sequence reads: CASSYPTRTGELFF. For the CDR3, the DNA is TGTGCCAGCAGTTATCCCACGAGGACCGGGGAGCTGTTTTTT. The rearrangement links TRBV28 to TRBJ2-2, with D unclear. V shed 4 bases and J shed 5 bases, with 11 bases lying between them. The CDR3 spans 14 residues. Germline V CDR1 and CDR2: MDHEN, SYDVKM. Based on the CDR3 plus reference TRBV28 and TRBJ2-2, the full variable domain is DVKVTQSSRYLVKRTGEKVFLECVQDMDHENMFWYRQDPGLGLRLIYFSYDVKMKEKGDIPEGYSVSREKKERFSLILESASTNQTSMYLCASSYPTRTGELFFGEGSRLTVL.

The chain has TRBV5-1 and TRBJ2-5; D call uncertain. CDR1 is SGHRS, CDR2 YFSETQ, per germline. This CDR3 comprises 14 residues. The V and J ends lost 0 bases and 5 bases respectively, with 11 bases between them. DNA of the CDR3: TGCGCCAGCAGCTTGGCTACAGACCGGGAGACCCAGTACTTC. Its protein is CASSLATDRETQYF.

CDR3 nucleotide sequence: TGTGCCAGCAGCTCCCAGGGTAACCAAGAGACCCAGTACTTC. The encoded protein is CASSSQGNQETQYF. This chain connects TRBV5-6 to TRBJ2-5; possible D gene TRBD1, 5 bases. Germline V gene sequence: CDR1 SGHDT, CDR2 YYEEEE. CDR3 size: 14 residues. V lost 3 bases, J lost 0 bases, and 9 bases lay in between. The full variable domain, in which reference TRBV5-6 and TRBJ2-5 provide the parts outside the CDR3, is DAGVTQSPTHLIKTRGQQVTLRCSPKSGHDTVSWYQQALGQGPQFIFQYYEEEERQRGNFPDRFSGHQFPNYSSELNVNALLLGDSALYLCASSSQGNQETQYFGPGTRLLVL.

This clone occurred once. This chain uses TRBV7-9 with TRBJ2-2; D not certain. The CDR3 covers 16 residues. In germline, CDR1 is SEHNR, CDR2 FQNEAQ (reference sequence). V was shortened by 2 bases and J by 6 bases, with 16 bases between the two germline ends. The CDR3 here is CASSLLTPLVSGELFF. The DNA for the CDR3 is TGTGCCAGCAGCTTATTGACTCCCCTGGTTTCCGGGGAGCTGTTTTTT.

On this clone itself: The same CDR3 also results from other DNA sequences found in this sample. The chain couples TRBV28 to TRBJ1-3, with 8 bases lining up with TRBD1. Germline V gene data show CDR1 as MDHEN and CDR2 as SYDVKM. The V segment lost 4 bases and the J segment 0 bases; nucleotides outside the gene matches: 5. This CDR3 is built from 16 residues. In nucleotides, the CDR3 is TGTGCCAGCAGTTCGAACACAGGGGGCTCTGGAAACACCATATATTTT. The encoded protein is CASSSNTGGSGNTIYF.

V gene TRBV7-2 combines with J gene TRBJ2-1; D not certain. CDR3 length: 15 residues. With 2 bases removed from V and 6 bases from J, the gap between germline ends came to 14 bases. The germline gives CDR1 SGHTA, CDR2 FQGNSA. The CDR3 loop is CASSLSSSAPNEQFF. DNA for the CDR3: TGTGCCAGCAGCTTATCGTCGAGCGCCCCCAATGAGCAGTTCTTC.

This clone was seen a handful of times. The CDR3 coding sequence is TGTGCCAGCAGTGATCTTTCCAATCAGCCCCAGCATTTT. Protein sequence: CASSDLSNQPQHF. The chain joins TRBV2 to TRBJ1-5; no definite D call. Germline assignment: CDR1 SNHLY and CDR2 FYNNEI. The CDR3 sequence is 13 residues long. Trimming took 3 bases from V and 3 from J, leaving 6 bases between them.